This is a list of T cell receptor beta chains from one sample in a study of blood T cell repertoires in COVID-19. TCRdb's table, derived via immunoSEQ multiplex PCR, lists solely in-frame clones and lacks some. This table has some 270,000 clones, almost 90% appearing once. Sequenced material: peripheral blood. These receptors were taken from a woman aged 55-75 years with COVID-19, enrolled during active disease. The CDR3 runs from the conserved cysteine through the conserved F or W. The order of the fields is J gene, V gene, clone size, D gene, CDR3 protein, CDR3 DNA. D genes are given only for firm matches. A clone size is listed for some rows: how often the clone was seen (once, few, many), or a class if it is expanded.

TRBJ2-2,TRBV7-2,NA,NA,CASSLILNTGELFF,TGTGCCAGCAGCTTAATTCTGAACACCGGGGAGCTGTTTTTT
TRBJ1-5,TRBV4-2,NA,NA,CASSPTRDQPQHF,TGTGCCAGCAGCCCGACGAGGGATCAGCCCCAGCATTTT
TRBJ2-7,TRBV6-4,NA,TRBD2,CASGLTRGSEQYF,TGTGCCAGCGGGCTTACGCGGGGGAGTGAGCAGTACTTC
TRBJ1-2,TRBV20-1,NA,NA,CSAKLVYGYTF,TGCAGTGCAAAGCTCGTCTATGGCTACACCTTC
TRBJ1-2,TRBV14,NA,NA,CASSQSGMGYGYTF,TGTGCCAGCAGCCAAAGCGGCATGGGGTATGGCTACACCTTC
TRBJ2-3,TRBV11-3,NA,NA,CASSLEGGDTQYF,TGTGCCAGCAGCTTAGAGGGAGGAGATACGCAGTATTTT
TRBJ1-6,TRBV5-1,few,TRBD1,CASSLGGQGDSPLHF,TGCGCCAGCAGCTTGGGGGGACAGGGGGATTCACCCCTCCACTTT
TRBJ2-3,TRBV10-3,NA,NA,CAIRLTSTDTQYF,TGTGCCATCAGGTTGACTAGCACAGATACGCAGTATTTT
TRBJ1-2,TRBV7-2,NA,TRBD1,CASSLISDRGHGYTF,TGTGCCAGCAGCTTAATCTCCGACAGGGGGCACGGCTACACCTTC
TRBJ1-4,TRBV5-1,NA,NA,CASSFGGAEEKLFF,TGCGCCAGCAGCTTCGGGGGGGCGGAGGAAAAACTGTTTTTT
TRBJ1-2,TRBV7-2,NA,NA,CASSPDSYGYTF,TGTGCCAGCAGCCCCGACAGCTATGGCTACACCTTC
TRBJ1-1,TRBV6-5,NA,NA,CASSYSSNTEAFF,TGTGCCAGCAGTTATTCATCGAACACTGAAGCTTTCTTT
TRBJ1-2,TRBV6-4,NA,TRBD1,CASSDSNRGRGGYTF,TGTGCCAGCAGTGACTCGAACAGGGGGCGGGGTGGCTACACCTTC
TRBJ1-4,TRBV11-2,NA,TRBD1,CASSPPGQGAATNEKLFF,TGTGCCAGCAGCCCACCGGGACAGGGGGCAGCAACTAATGAAAAACTGTTTTTT
TRBJ1-5,TRBV2,NA,NA,CASKRGGGDQPQHF,TGTGCCAGCAAGAGGGGAGGTGGAGATCAGCCCCAGCATTTT
TRBJ1-1,TRBV3-1/TRBV3-2,NA,NA,CASSHGGAGGTEAFF,TGTGCCAGCAGCCACGGGGGGGCGGGGGGCACTGAAGCTTTCTTT
TRBJ2-1,TRBV14,once,NA,CASSQDEGLKFGEQFF,TGTGCCAGCAGCCAAGATGAGGGCCTGAAGTTTGGTGAGCAGTTCTTC
TRBJ1-6,TRBV21-1,NA,NA,CASSNPPERESPLHF,TGTGCCAGCAGCAACCCTCCCGAGAGAGAATCACCCCTCCACTTT
TRBJ2-1,TRBV9,few,NA,CASSTRQTHNEQFF,TGTGCCAGCAGCACCCGACAGACCCACAATGAGCAGTTCTTC
TRBJ2-7,TRBV3-1/TRBV3-2,once,NA,CASSQDQASYEQYF,TGTGCCAGCAGCCAAGATCAGGCATCCTACGAGCAGTACTTC
TRBJ1-1,TRBV6-5,NA,TRBD1,CASRTGVMNTEAFF,TGTGCCAGCAGGACAGGGGTAATGAACACTGAAGCTTTCTTT
TRBJ1-3,TRBV19,NA,NA,CASRGLESGNTIYF,TGTGCCAGTAGGGGACTGGAGTCTGGAAACACCATATATTTT
TRBJ1-5,TRBV4-2,NA,NA,CASSPGPRWVNQPQHF,TGTGCCAGCAGCCCGGGTCCAAGGTGGGTAAATCAGCCCCAGCATTTT
TRBJ1-2,TRBV5-6,NA,NA,CASSFIGATNYGYTF,TGTGCCAGCAGCTTTATAGGGGCTACTAACTATGGCTACACCTTC
TRBJ2-1,TRBV5-5,NA,TRBD2,CASSPGGGYYNEQFF,TGTGCCAGCAGCCCGGGCGGGGGGTACTACAATGAGCAGTTCTTC
TRBJ2-7,TRBV6-2/TRBV6-3,NA,NA,CASSSGGTYEQYF,TGTGCCAGCAGTTCAGGGGGGACCTACGAGCAGTACTTC
TRBJ1-6,TRBV3-1/TRBV3-2,NA,TRBD1,CASSPQGTGIGSPLHF,TGTGCCAGCAGCCCCCAAGGGACAGGGATCGGTTCACCCCTCCACTTT
TRBJ2-7,TRBV21-1,NA,NA,CASSTWDRSYEQYF,TGTGCCAGCAGCACTTGGGACAGATCCTACGAGCAGTACTTC
TRBJ2-7,TRBV18,NA,NA,CASSPPPGSYEQYF,TGTGCCAGCTCACCACCTCCAGGCTCCTACGAGCAGTACTTC
TRBJ1-2,TRBV4-2,NA,NA,CASSQRTAYGYTF,TGTGCCAGCAGCCAAAGGACAGCCTATGGCTACACCTTC
TRBJ2-7,TRBV6-2/TRBV6-3,NA,TRBD2,CASSSAPGTSYEQYF,TGTGCCAGCAGTTCGGCCCCCGGGACTAGCTACGAGCAGTACTTC
TRBJ1-5,TRBV11-2,NA,NA,CASSPKLGPTAQPQHF,TGTGCCAGCAGCCCGAAGCTTGGGCCTACTGCTCAGCCCCAGCATTTT
TRBJ1-2,TRBV18,NA,TRBD1,CASSPTLTGGASLYGYTF,TGTGCCAGCTCTCCGACCTTGACAGGGGGCGCCTCTCTCTATGGCTACACCTTC
TRBJ2-4,TRBV19,NA,TRBD1,CASTSPLGQGKNIQYF,TGTGCCAGTACCTCCCCATTGGGACAGGGTAAAAACATTCAGTACTTC
TRBJ1-1,TRBV11-2,NA,TRBD1,CASSLYRGTEAFF,TGTGCCAGCAGCTTATACAGGGGCACTGAAGCTTTCTTT
TRBJ2-5,TRBV6-1,NA,NA,CASSDPGTPLQETQYF,TGTGCCAGCAGTGACCCCGGGACACCACTTCAAGAGACCCAGTACTTC
TRBJ1-5,TRBV6-2/TRBV6-3,NA,NA,CASSPTFTGNQPQHF,TGTGCCAGCAGCCCCACCTTTACAGGCAATCAGCCCCAGCATTTT
TRBJ1-6,TRBV11-2,NA,NA,CASSTGRGGSPLHF,TGTGCCAGCAGCACCGGGAGGGGCGGTTCACCCCTCCACTTT
TRBJ1-4,TRBV9,NA,NA,CASSVGRGVGGEKLFF,TGTGCCAGCAGCGTAGGAAGAGGGGTCGGGGGTGAAAAACTGTTTTTT
TRBJ2-3,TRBV7-2,NA,NA,CASSLEKLSDTQYF,TGTGCCAGCAGCTTAGAAAAGCTATCAGATACGCAGTATTTT
TRBJ2-2,TRBV6-5,NA,NA,CASSYGLLQNTGELFF,TGTGCCAGCAGTTACGGACTTTTACAGAACACCGGGGAGCTGTTTTTT
TRBJ1-3,TRBV3-1/TRBV3-2,NA,NA,CASSETGTPGNTIYF,TGTGCCAGCAGCGAAACCGGGACACCGGGAAACACCATATATTTT
TRBJ2-5,TRBV18,NA,NA,CASSPTLGETQYF,TGTGCCAGCTCACCGACTCTCGGCGAGACCCAGTACTTC
TRBJ1-3,TRBV5-6,NA,NA,CASSLDSLTLSGNTIYF,TGTGCCAGCAGCTTAGACAGCCTGACCCTCTCTGGAAACACCATATATTTT
TRBJ1-1,TRBV18,NA,NA,CASSPRGQGEAFF,TGTGCCAGCTCACCACGGGGGCAGGGAGAAGCTTTCTTT
TRBJ1-6,TRBV27,NA,NA,CASSSADTYNSPLHF,TGTGCCAGCAGTTCCGCAGACACATATAATTCACCCCTCCACTTT
TRBJ1-1,TRBV30,NA,NA,CASFRMGANTEAFF,TGTGCCTCGTTCCGGATGGGGGCTAACACTGAAGCTTTCTTT
TRBJ1-2,TRBV13,NA,NA,CASTLRVAFEEGGYTF,TGTGCCAGCACCCTAAGGGTGGCCTTCGAGGAGGGAGGCTACACCTTC
TRBJ1-4,TRBV6-4,NA,NA,CASSENCSNEKLFF,TGTGCCAGCAGTGAAAACTGCTCTAATGAAAAACTGTTTTTT
TRBJ2-2,TRBV11-2,NA,NA,CASSLFTGVYTGELFF,TGTGCCAGCAGCTTATTTACGGGAGTTTACACCGGGGAGCTGTTTTTT
TRBJ1-5,TRBV3-1/TRBV3-2,NA,NA,CASSQATGSQPQHF,TGTGCCAGCAGCCAAGCGACAGGTTCACAGCCCCAGCATTTT
TRBJ2-1,TRBV20-1,NA,NA,CSASGAAEQFF,TGCAGTGCTAGTGGAGCGGCTGAGCAGTTCTTC
TRBJ2-1,TRBV6-1,NA,NA,CASSEALGRSSYNEQFF,TGTGCCAGCAGTGAAGCTTTGGGCCGTAGCTCCTACAATGAGCAGTTCTTC
TRBJ1-1,TRBV7-8,NA,NA,CASSLRAPNTEAFF,TGTGCCAGCAGCTTACGAGCTCCGAACACTGAAGCTTTCTTT
TRBJ2-4,TRBV9,NA,NA,CASSAQENIQYF,TGTGCCAGCAGCGCACAGGAAAACATTCAGTACTTC